What follows are 18 T cell receptor beta chains derived from one specimen sequenced in a study of CD8+CD57+ T cells in acquired aplastic anemia. CD8+CD57+ cell expansion had been shown by flow cytometry in patients chosen for sequencing. TCR beta VDJ and CDR3 profiling used genomic DNA as template. Each CDR3 protein is one row after TCRdb ran MiXCR on the reads. The table shows fewer than 250,000 distinct CDR3 sequences, with more than 40% occurring only once. The source material was sorted CD4+, CD8+, or CD8+CD57+ T cells (not recorded which) from PBMCs. The source is a human donor with aplastic anemia.

This clonotype appeared many times. This chain connects TRBV20-1 to TRBJ2-3; 11 bases are a match to TRBD2. Unmatched junction bases numbered 0, after V lost 1 base and J lost 6 bases. Germline V lookup: CDR1 DFQATT, CDR2 SNEGSKA (reference sequence). This CDR3 comprises 13 residues. The DNA of the CDR3 is TGCAGTGCTAGAGGGACTAGCGGGGATACGCAGTATTTT. It encodes CSARGTSGDTQYF.

This clonotype was found many times. The chain employs TRBV7-2 and TRBJ1-5, with D possibly matching TRBD1 (5 bases). CDR1 is SGHTA, CDR2 FQGNSA, per germline. The CDR3 contains 15 residues. V lost 4 bases to trimming and J lost 2 bases, with 12 bases between them. CDR3 nucleotides: TGTGCCAGCAGCTATGCCAGGGCGGGCAATCAGCCCCAGCATTTT. Protein product: CASSYARAGNQPQHF.

Comments on this clonotype: Since a much larger clone is just one base distant, this may be a read error. This chain connects TRBV5-5 to TRBJ1-5; D call uncertain. CDR1 SGHKS and CDR2 YYEKEE come from the germline V gene (reference sequence). There are 12 residues in the CDR3. With 4 bases removed from V and 5 bases from J, the gap between germline ends came to 7 bases. In DNA form, the CDR3 reads TGTGCCAGCAGCGAGAGACATCAGCCCCAGCATTTT. Amino acids: CASSERHQPQHF.

The genes are TRBV9 and TRBJ1-5; unclear D gene. Trimming stripped 0 bases from V and 9 bases from J, with 10 bases between. The CDR3 runs 13 residues. Per the germline V gene, CDR1 is SGDLS and CDR2 is YYNGEE. This chain's CDR3 is CASSVAWGWPQHF. The CDR3, as DNA: TGTGCCAGCAGCGTAGCGTGGGGATGGCCCCAGCATTTT.

This sequence joins TRBV10-3 and TRBJ1-1; a weak D match, TRBD1 (5 bases). The V gene lost 10 bases and the J gene lost 0 bases, with 12 bases spanning the gap. CDR1 is ENHRY and CDR2 is SYGVKD in the germline V gene. The CDR3 covers 13 residues. The CDR3, as DNA: TGTGCCACACGGGGGGATTTGAACACTGAAGCTTTCTTT. This translates into CATRGDLNTEAFF.

The chain carries TRBV2 and TRBJ2-3; 8 positions match TRBD2. This CDR3 spans 15 amino acids. V lost 4 bases and J lost 6; bases outside the gene matches: 9. CDR1 is SNHLY and CDR2 is FYNNEI in the germline V gene. The CDR3: CASSVGGGPRDTQYF. The DNA of the CDR3 is TGTGCCAGCAGTGTAGGCGGGGGGCCGAGGGATACGCAGTATTTT.

V and J are TRBV7-3 and TRBJ2-7, with 7 nucleotides matching TRBD1. The CDR3 totals 15 residues. V was clipped by 2 bases and J by 3 bases; unmatched bases: 7. Per the germline V gene, CDR1 is SGHTA and CDR2 is FQGTGA. The CDR3 is CASSLGRQGGYEQYF. The DNA of the CDR3 is TGTGCCAGCAGCTTAGGCCGACAGGGCGGCTACGAGCAGTACTTC.

The rearrangement links TRBV7-6 to TRBJ2-5, with a tentative D call TRBD2 (5 bases). With the DNA end fitting TRBJ2-7 better, the J assignment may be wrong. The CDR3 contains 14 residues. CDR1 and CDR2 from the germline V gene are SGHVS and FNYEAQ. As DNA, the CDR3 is TGTGCCAGCAGCTTGGGATACGGGGTCGACGAGCAGTACTTC. Its protein product is CASSLGYGVDEQYF.

This clonotype has a count of ten or more. The rearrangement links TRBV9 to TRBJ2-1; TRBD2 agrees at 10 bases. CDR1 SGDLS and CDR2 YYNGEE come from the germline V gene. V shed 1 base, J shed 6 bases, and the junction held 7 bases outside the gene matches. This CDR3 is 16 amino acids long. As DNA, the CDR3 is TGTGCCAGCAGCGTAAGCGGGGGGGCAATGTTCAATGAGCAGTTCTTC. Its protein is CASSVSGGAMFNEQFF.

This clonotype was counted at least ten times. The rearrangement links TRBV20-1 to TRBJ2-2, with TRBD2 identical over 9 bases. Germline V lookup: CDR1 DFQATT, CDR2 SNEGSKA (reference sequence). V lost 0 bases and J lost 5; bases outside the gene matches: 7. The CDR3 sequence is 16 residues long. The CDR3 nucleotides are TGCAGTGCTAGAGATGTTGGCGGGGGGGAAACCGGGGAGCTGTTTTTT. This gives the protein CSARDVGGGETGELFF.

This clonotype was seen many times. The chain carries TRBV5-1 and TRBJ2-3; 14 bases line up with TRBD2. The trim removed 3 bases at V and 6 bases at J, leaving 12 bases unmatched. CDR1 is SGHRS, CDR2 YFSETQ, per germline. This CDR3 comprises 18 residues. The CDR3 coding sequence is TGCGCCAGCAGCTCTGGACTAGCGGGGGGTCTCCGGTCGGATACGCAGTATTTT. Protein: CASSSGLAGGLRSDTQYF.

Many counts were recorded for this clonotype. The genes are TRBV7-9 and TRBJ1-5; no definite D call. V was trimmed by 5 bases and J by 5 bases, leaving 10 bases between them. The CDR3 contains 13 residues. Germline lookup yields CDR1 SEHNR and CDR2 FQNEAQ (reference sequence). The CDR3 sequence: CASSPQWDQPQHF. For the CDR3, the DNA is TGTGCCAGCAGCCCCCAATGGGATCAGCCCCAGCATTTT.

V and J are TRBV2 and TRBJ2-7; the D is unclear. The germline V gene encodes CDR1 SNHLY and CDR2 FYNNEI. Trimming took 8 bases from V and 5 from J, leaving 10 bases between them. The CDR3 is 11 residues long. The CDR3 protein is CASAVGHEQYF. Written as DNA, the CDR3 is TGTGCCAGCGCCGTAGGGCACGAGCAGTACTTC.

The J gene is TRBJ1-3, the V gene TRBV5-1; D is unclear. The CDR3 is made up of 14 amino acids. The ends were cut back, 3 bases at V and 0 bases at J, with 7 bases in the middle. Germline V gene data show CDR1 as SGHRS and CDR2 as YFSETQ. The CDR3 DNA reads as TGCGCCAGCAGCTCCAACATCTCTGGAAACACCATATATTTT. Residues: CASSSNISGNTIYF. Full variable domain (outside the CDR3, taken from reference TRBV5-1 and TRBJ1-3): KAGVTQTPRYLIKTRGQQVTLSCSPISGHRSVSWYQQTPGQGLQFLFEYFSETQRNKGNFPGRFSGRQFSNSRSEMNVSTLELGDSALYLCASSSNISGNTIYFGEGSWLTVV.

The J gene is TRBJ1-2, the V gene TRBV4-2, with D uncertain. The CDR3 totals 14 residues. Trimming removed 4 bases at V and 3 bases at J, with 12 bases between. Germline loops: CDR1 LGHNA, CDR2 YNFKEQ. This CDR3 reads CASSRNRGDYGYTF. CDR3 coding DNA: TGTGCCAGCAGCCGAAACCGCGGCGACTATGGCTACACCTTC.

The chain combines TRBV7-9 with TRBJ2-1; 8 positions agree with TRBD1. V lost 3 bases, J lost 6 bases, and 4 bases stayed unmatched. This CDR3 is built from 14 residues. Per the germline V gene, CDR1 is SEHNR and CDR2 is FQNEAQ (reference sequence). DNA of the CDR3: TGTGCCAGCAGCTTGACAGGGGAAGGCAATGAGCAGTTCTTC. Protein product: CASSLTGEGNEQFF.

The V call is TRBV19, the J call TRBJ2-3, with D possibly matching TRBD2 (5 bases). The germline V gene encodes CDR1 LNHDA and CDR2 SQIVND (reference sequence). This CDR3 is 12 amino acids long. V shed 6 bases and J shed 6 bases, with 10 bases lying between them. CDR3 DNA sequence: TGTGCCAGTAGCGGGGTTCAGGATACGCAGTATTTT. As protein: CASSGVQDTQYF. Full variable domain (rest looked up from reference TRBV19 and TRBJ2-3): DGGITQSPKYLFRKEGQNVTLSCEQNLNHDAMYWYRQDPGQGLRLIYYSQIVNDFQKGDIAEGYSVSREKKESFPLTVTSAQKNPTAFYLCASSGVQDTQYFGPGTRLTVL.

A word on this clonotype: A read error is possible here, since a much larger clone lies one base away. The chain links TRBV9 to TRBJ2-7, with 8 nucleotides matching TRBD2. Germline assignment: CDR1 SGDLS and CDR2 YYNGEE. V was pared by 7 bases and J by 2 bases, with 8 bases of the junction left unmatched. The CDR3 contains 14 residues. The CDR3: CASGPIAGTYEQYV. In DNA form, the CDR3 reads TGTGCCAGCGGCCCCATAGCGGGGACCTACGAGCAGTACGTC.